This T cell receptor (beta chain) was obtained from a study of blood T cell repertoires in COVID-19. Looking at the study overall: Spain, Italy and the United States supplied samples that represented acute and convalescent COVID-19. T cells, B-cell-depleted T cells, or PBMCs provided the cDNA or gDNA that served as material.

Original analysis: Nucleated cell number was recorded as an estimate derived from reference gene primer amplification. Sequencing used immunoSEQ multiplex PCR; TCRdb keeps in-frame clones, though not all of them. From that table come the V and J calls and clone size; the DNA was used to work out D and trimming. The data show 70,000 to 75,000 clones, with 79% seen just once and around 27% held by the top ten. The CDR3 extends over 17 amino acids. The V end was cut by 4 bases, the J end by 0 bases, with 18 bases between. Germline lookup yields CDR1 SGHKS and CDR2 YYEKEE (reference sequence). This clone has only one observation.

V gene TRBV5-5 combines with J gene TRBJ2-3; TRBD2 might be the D (5 bases). Sequences were obtained from peripheral blood. The receptor was derived from a man in his fifties or sixties with active or convalescent COVID-19. Here the CDR3 reads CASSPYRTASSTDTQYF. The CDR3 nucleotides are TGTGCCAGCAGCCCTTATCGGACTGCCTCGAGCACAGATACGCAGTATTTT.